The sequence of this T cell receptor beta chain was determined in a study of vaccination effects on CD4 cells after COVID-19. Here immunoSEQ multiplex PCR was the method, and the copy in TCRdb shows in-frame clones only, minus some. Of some 25,000 clones listed, about two thirds were seen once; the top ten hold about 12%. Points on this clone: Its specificity is not known.

With 2 bases removed from V and 4 bases from J, the gap between germline ends came to 11 bases. The CDR3 is 15 amino acids. The germline V gene has CDR1 SGHAT and CDR2 FQNNGV. Prior to sequencing, the ViraFEST assay stimulated PBMC with viral peptide pools, which expanded the antigen-specific CD4+ T cells. Isolating CD4+ T cells followed approximately 11 days of culture. In the vaccine recipients, nucleocapsid antibodies were negative and there was no prior SARS-CoV-2 infection. The J gene is TRBJ2-2, the V gene TRBV11-2, with no clear D. The clonotype originates from a human donor who received a COVID-19 vaccine. The material sequenced was CD4+ T cells from PBMCs cultured with HCoV-OC43 spike peptides, taken before COVID-19 vaccination. Subset described: HCoV-OC43 spike overlapping peptide pool stimulation. DNA for the CDR3: TGTGCCAGCAGCTTAAATGGCAAATCCACCGGGGAGCTGTTTTTT. Residues: CASSLNGKSTGELFF.